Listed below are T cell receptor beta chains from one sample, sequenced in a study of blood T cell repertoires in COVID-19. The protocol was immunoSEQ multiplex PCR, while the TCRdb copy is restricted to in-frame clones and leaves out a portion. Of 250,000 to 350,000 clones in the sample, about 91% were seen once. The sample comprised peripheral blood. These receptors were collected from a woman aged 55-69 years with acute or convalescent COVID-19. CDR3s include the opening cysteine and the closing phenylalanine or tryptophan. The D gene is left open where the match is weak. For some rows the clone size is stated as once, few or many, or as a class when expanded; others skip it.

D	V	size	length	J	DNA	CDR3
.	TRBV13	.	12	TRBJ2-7	TGTGCCAGCAGCTGGAGCGGTTACGAGCAGTACTTC	CASSWSGYEQYF
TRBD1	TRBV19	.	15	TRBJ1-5	TGTGCCAGTAGTACCGAGGACAGGGGTCGACAGCCCCAGCATTTT	CASSTEDRGRQPQHF
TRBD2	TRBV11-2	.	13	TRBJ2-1	TGTGCCAGCAGCCGGACTAGCGGTAATGAGCAGTTCTTC	CASSRTSGNEQFF
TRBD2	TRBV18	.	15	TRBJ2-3	TGTGCCAGCTCACCACTCGGACTAGCTACAGATACGCAGTATTTT	CASSPLGLATDTQYF
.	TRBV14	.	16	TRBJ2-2	TGTGCCAGCAGCCAAGTTAGGGGAATCGGCACCGGGGAGCTGTTTTTT	CASSQVRGIGTGELFF
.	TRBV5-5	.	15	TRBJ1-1	TGTGCCAGCAGCTTGGAAACAACCCCTCGAACTGAAGCTTTCTTT	CASSLETTPRTEAFF
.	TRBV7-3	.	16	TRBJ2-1	TGTGCCAGCAGCTTGTTCCTGGGGCTCTCCTACAATGAGCAGTTCTTC	CASSLFLGLSYNEQFF
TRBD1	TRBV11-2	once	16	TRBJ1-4	TGTGCCAGCAGCCCCCAGCAGGGGGAAAATAATGAAAAACTGTTTTTT	CASSPQQGENNEKLFF
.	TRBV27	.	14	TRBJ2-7	TGTGCCAGTGGTAGGTCAGCGAACTCCTACGAGCAGTACTTC	CASGRSANSYEQYF
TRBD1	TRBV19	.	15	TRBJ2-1	TGTGCCAGTAGTATTACCAGGACAGGGTTCAATGAGCAGTTCTTC	CASSITRTGFNEQFF
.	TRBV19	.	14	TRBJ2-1	TGTGCCAGTAGTATTAGGAGCGCCGTCGATGAGCAGTTCTTC	CASSIRSAVDEQFF
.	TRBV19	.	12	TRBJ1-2	TGTGCCAGCTCTCAGGAGGCTTTTGGCTACACCTTC	CASSQEAFGYTF
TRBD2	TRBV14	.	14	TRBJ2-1	TGTGCCAGCAGCCACGCGGGGGCCTACAATGAGCAGTTCTTC	CASSHAGAYNEQFF
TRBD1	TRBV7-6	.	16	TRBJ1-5	TGTGCCAGCAGCCCCGACAGGGGGCCGAACAATCAGCCCCAGCATTTT	CASSPDRGPNNQPQHF
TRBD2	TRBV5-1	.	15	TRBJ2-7	TGCGCCAGCAGCTTGTCAGCGGGGGGCTCCTACGAGCAGTACTTC	CASSLSAGGSYEQYF
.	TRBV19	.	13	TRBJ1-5	TGTGCCAGTAGTATAGAAACGGGGCAGCCCCAGCATTTT	CASSIETGQPQHF
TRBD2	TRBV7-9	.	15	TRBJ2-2	TGTGCCAGCAGCTGGGGGGGTCTGAACACCGGGGAGCTGTTTTTT	CASSWGGLNTGELFF
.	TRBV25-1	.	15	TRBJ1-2	TGTGCCAGCAGTGAAGAGACAGGAAGGTACTATGGCTACACCTTC	CASSEETGRYYGYTF
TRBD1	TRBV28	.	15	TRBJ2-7	TGTGCCAGCAGTTTAGCGCAGGGGGTTGTCTACGAGCAGTACTTC	CASSLAQGVVYEQYF
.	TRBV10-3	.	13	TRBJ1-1	TGTGCCACCCACAGGGACGGGAACACTGAAGCTTTCTTT	CATHRDGNTEAFF
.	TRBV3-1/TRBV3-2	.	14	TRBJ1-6	TGTGCCAGCAGCCAAGATCGCGGGAATTCACCCCTCCACTTT	CASSQDRGNSPLHF
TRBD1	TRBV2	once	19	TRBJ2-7	TGTGCCAGCACTAGCCATGGCCAATCGGGACAGGGGGCTACCTACGAGCAGTACTTC	CASTSHGQSGQGATYEQYF
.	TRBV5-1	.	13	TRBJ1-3	TGCGCCAGCAGCACCGTACTGGGAAACACCATATATTTT	CASSTVLGNTIYF
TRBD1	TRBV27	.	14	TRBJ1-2	TGTGCCAGCAGTTTAGACAGGGGGGCCTATGGCTACACCTTC	CASSLDRGAYGYTF
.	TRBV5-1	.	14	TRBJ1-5	TGCGCCAGCAGCGATGGACAGCTGAATCAGCCCCAGCATTTT	CASSDGQLNQPQHF
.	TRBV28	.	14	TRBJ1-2	TGTGCCAGCAGTTTACCCGGGGAGCCGGGAGGCTACACCTTC	CASSLPGEPGGYTF
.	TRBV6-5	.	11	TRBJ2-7	TGTGCCACCTCCTTCTCCTACGAGCAGTACTTC	CATSFSYEQYF
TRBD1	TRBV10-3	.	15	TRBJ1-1	TGTGCCGTCGGAGCAGGGGGGACCCTGAACACTGAAGCTTTCTTT	CAVGAGGTLNTEAFF
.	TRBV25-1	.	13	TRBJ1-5	TGTGCCAGGCTCAAAAGGGAGGGACAGCCCCAGCATTTT	CARLKREGQPQHF